The source of this T cell receptor (beta chain) is a study of T cells in localized non-small cell lung cancer. CDR3 length equals 16 residues. V lost 0 bases, J lost 9 bases, and 12 bases stayed unmatched. Germline-derived CDR1 and CDR2 are GTSNPN and SVGIG (reference sequence). The method was immunoSEQ multiplex PCR; TCRdb's version includes in-frame clones alone and lacks a portion of them. This sample yields about 40,000 clones, of which around 90% are seen a single time; around 2.9% belongs to the top ten. Here the sequenced sample was peripheral blood, taken before any cancer treatment. V is TRBV30 and J is TRBJ1-3; 9 nucleotides match TRBD1. The source is a woman aged 40-75 years with stage I lung adenocarcinoma. As DNA, the CDR3 is TGTGCCTGGAGTGTTAGATTGGGACAGGGCTTTTCCACCATATATTTT. Translating it yields CAWSVRLGQGFSTIYF.